This record covers a single TCR beta chain. It lacks a known antigen. No base qualities exist here, and no much larger clone lies one base off it. The entry originates in a study of T cell clonotyping in hematopoietic cell transplantation (dated by TCRdb to the early 2020s). Study-wide context: Recipient samples taken before transplant were obtained following cytoreduction. In the study, approximately 140 blood samples were gathered from roughly 35 consecutive transplant recipients and their related donors. Patient recruitment ran from September 2015 to early 2017, and follow-up continued until late 2020 or death. Paper-wide results and their limitations: A decrease in recipient TCR diversity was observed after transplant, and a progressive increase in pathologically expanded clonotypes was seen from day 30 to day 180. The sample size was limited and the cells went unsorted, which meant the CD4 and CD8 repertoire contributions could not be told apart. Donor and pretransplant recipient Inverse Simpson Index values predicted broader posttransplant TCR repertoire diversity. Recipient repertoires showed only a small fraction of overlap with donor repertoires, and over 95% appeared de novo at the given depth.

Interpreted using the paper, the time point label stands for: recipient sample about 28 days before transplant, after cytoreduction. Blood from recipients was drawn roughly 28 days before transplant, then again at days 30, 100 and 180 after transplant. Using Nuclei Lysis Solution, genomic DNA was extracted from unfractionated peripheral blood mononuclear cells that were either fresh or cryopreserved. The immunoSEQ assay, a bias-controlled multiplex PCR with V- and J-specific primers, was used to amplify TCR beta CDR3 regions from genomic DNA. In a second PCR step, a proprietary barcode and Illumina adapter sequences were attached to the CDR3 amplicons. An Illumina MiSeq instrument was used to sequence the CDR3 libraries. In the paper's pipeline: Export and quality control were performed with immunoSEQ Analyzer 3.0, and downstream analyses were performed with R Bioconductor and Immunarch. Only productive rearrangements in the normalized downsampled data set went into calculating the repertoire metrics. Pathologically expanded clonotypes were defined as those larger than 5 templates in the normalized cohort. The Inverse Simpson Index was used to measure repertoire diversity. The non-normalized data set was used for CMV-specificity analyses so that all clonotypes could be captured. TCRdb stores this immuneACCESS table with in-frame sequences only. Part of the clones is absent; in the studies checked, under half of the shortfall reflects unresolved V genes, and no reason is known for the rest. The V and J calls and the clone size are those of that table, but D and trimming were determined from the DNA. In this sample the table shows about 69,000 clones, less than 96% of which occur a single time. Clones ranked in the top ten supply around 1.7% of the sample.

Trimming removed 5 bases from V and 2 bases from J, leaving 16 bases between the germline ends. Spanning cysteine to phenylalanine, the CDR3 consists of 15 amino acids. The kept DNA is CDR3 alone, 45 bases in frame from the first base. CDR1 and CDR2 are read off the germline V gene (reference sequence) as LNHDA and SQIVND. This chain joins TRBV19 to TRBJ2-7; the D gene is possibly TRBD2, with 7 bases matching. This sequence was found in a woman between 50 and 59 years old with acute myeloid leukemia. Some clones in this sample may be carry-over from other donors' samples. The sample in question was peripheral blood mononuclear cells, obtained before stem cell transplant. The DNA reads as follows: TGTGCCAGTAGTGACTTCATCGGGGGGCCCTACGAGCAGTACTTC. Protein translation: CASSDFIGGPYEQYF.